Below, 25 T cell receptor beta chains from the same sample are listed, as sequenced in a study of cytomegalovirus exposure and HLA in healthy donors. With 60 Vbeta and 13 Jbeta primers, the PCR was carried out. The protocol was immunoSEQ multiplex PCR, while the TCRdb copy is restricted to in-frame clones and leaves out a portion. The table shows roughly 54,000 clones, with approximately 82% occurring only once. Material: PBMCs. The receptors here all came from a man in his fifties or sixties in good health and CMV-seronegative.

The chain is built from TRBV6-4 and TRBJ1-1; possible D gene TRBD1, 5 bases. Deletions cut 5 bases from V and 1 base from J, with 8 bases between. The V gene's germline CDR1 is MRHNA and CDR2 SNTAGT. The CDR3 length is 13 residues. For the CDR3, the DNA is TGTGCCAGCAGTTACGACAGGAACACTGAAGCTTTCTTT. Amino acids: CASSYDRNTEAFF.

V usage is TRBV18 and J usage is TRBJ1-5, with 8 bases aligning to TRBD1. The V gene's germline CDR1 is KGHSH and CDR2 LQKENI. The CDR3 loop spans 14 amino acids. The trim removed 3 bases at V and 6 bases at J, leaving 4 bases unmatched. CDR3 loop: CASSPDRVGQPQHF. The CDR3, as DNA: TGTGCCAGCTCACCGGACAGGGTAGGTCAGCCCCAGCATTTT.

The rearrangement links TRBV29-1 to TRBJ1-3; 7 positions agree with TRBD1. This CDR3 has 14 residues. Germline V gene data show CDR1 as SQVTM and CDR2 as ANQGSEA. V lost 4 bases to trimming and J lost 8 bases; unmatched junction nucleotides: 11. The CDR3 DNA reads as TGCAGCGTTGGGCCGACAGGGAACGCGGACACCATATATTTT. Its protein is CSVGPTGNADTIYF.

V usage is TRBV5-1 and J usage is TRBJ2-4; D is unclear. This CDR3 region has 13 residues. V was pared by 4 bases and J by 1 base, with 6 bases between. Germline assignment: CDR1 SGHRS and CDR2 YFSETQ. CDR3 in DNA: TGCGCCAGCAGCCCCCAGGCCAAAAACATTCAGTACTTC. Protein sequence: CASSPQAKNIQYF.

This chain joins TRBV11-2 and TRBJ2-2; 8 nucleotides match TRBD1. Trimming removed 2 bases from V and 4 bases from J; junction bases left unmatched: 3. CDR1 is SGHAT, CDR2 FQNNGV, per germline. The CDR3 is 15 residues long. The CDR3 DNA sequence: TGTGCCAGCAGCTTACAACAGGGGGGCACCGGGGAGCTGTTTTTT. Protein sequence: CASSLQQGGTGELFF.

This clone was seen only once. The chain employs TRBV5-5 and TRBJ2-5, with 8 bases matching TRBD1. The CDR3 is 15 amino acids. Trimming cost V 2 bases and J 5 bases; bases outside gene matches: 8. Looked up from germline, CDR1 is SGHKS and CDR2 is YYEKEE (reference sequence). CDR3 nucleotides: TGTGCCAGCAGCTTACCCCGACAGGGGAAGGAGACCCAGTACTTC. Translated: CASSLPRQGKETQYF.

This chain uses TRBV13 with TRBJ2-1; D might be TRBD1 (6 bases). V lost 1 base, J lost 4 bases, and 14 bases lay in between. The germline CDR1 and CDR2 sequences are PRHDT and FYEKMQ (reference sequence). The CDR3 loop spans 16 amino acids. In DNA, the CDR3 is TGTGCCAGCAGCTTAGAAACAGGGTTGGTTTACAATGAGCAGTTCTTC. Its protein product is CASSLETGLVYNEQFF.

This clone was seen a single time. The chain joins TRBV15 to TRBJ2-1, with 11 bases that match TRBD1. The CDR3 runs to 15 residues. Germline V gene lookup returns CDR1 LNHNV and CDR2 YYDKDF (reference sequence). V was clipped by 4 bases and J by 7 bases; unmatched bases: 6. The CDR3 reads CATSTGTGGLNEQFF. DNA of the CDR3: TGTGCCACCAGCACCGGGACAGGGGGTCTAAATGAGCAGTTCTTC.

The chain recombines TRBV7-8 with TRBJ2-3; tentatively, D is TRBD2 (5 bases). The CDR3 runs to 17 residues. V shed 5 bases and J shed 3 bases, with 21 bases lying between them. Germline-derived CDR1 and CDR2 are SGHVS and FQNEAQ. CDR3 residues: CASSATLPERTTDTQYF. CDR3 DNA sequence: TGTGCCAGCAGCGCGACCCTCCCGGAGCGGACGACAGATACGCAGTATTTT.

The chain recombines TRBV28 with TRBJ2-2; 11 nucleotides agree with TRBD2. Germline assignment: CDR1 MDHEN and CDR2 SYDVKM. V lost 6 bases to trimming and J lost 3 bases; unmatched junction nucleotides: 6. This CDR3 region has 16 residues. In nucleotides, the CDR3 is TGTGCCAGCAGCGTTATAGCGGGGGGGCACACCGGGGAGCTGTTTTTT. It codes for CASSVIAGGHTGELFF.

CDR3 protein: CASSAQGDFPYGYTF. The DNA of the CDR3 is TGTGCCAGCTCGGCACAGGGGGATTTCCCCTATGGCTACACCTTC. This chain uses TRBV18 with TRBJ1-2, with 8 bases matching TRBD1. Germline-derived CDR1 and CDR2 are KGHSH and LQKENI. This CDR3 comprises 15 residues. After removal of 6 bases from V and 4 bases from J, the junction contained 10 bases not matched to a gene.

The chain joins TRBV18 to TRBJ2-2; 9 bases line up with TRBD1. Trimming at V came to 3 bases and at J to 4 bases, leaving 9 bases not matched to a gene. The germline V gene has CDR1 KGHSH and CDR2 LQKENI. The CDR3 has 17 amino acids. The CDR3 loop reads CASSPPRDRATTGELFF. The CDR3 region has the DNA TGTGCCAGCTCACCCCCGCGGGACAGGGCGACCACCGGGGAGCTGTTTTTT.

Here the CDR3 DNA reads TGTGCCAGCAGCTTAAGGGGCGCGGAACCTGTTTCACCCCTCCACTTT. Encoded protein: CASSLRGAEPVSPLHF. V and J are TRBV7-9 and TRBJ1-6; a weak D match, TRBD1 (5 bases). V lost 2 bases to trimming and J lost 9 bases, with 17 bases between them. The CDR3 length is 16 residues. Germline values: CDR1 SEHNR, CDR2 FQNEAQ (reference sequence).

Written as DNA, the CDR3 is TGCGCCAGCAGCGTGGGGGACACCTGGATCGGCTACACCTTC. This sequence encodes CASSVGDTWIGYTF. The chain carries TRBV5-1 and TRBJ1-2, with D possibly TRBD1 on 6 matching bases. This CDR3 region has 14 residues. Germline values: CDR1 SGHRS, CDR2 YFSETQ. With 4 bases removed from V and 8 bases from J, the gap between germline ends came to 18 bases.

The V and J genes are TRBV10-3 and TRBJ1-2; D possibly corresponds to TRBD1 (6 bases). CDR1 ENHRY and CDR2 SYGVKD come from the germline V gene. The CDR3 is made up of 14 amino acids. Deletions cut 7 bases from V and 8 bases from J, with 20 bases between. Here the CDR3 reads CAITYSPGAQGYTF. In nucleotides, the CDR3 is TGTGCCATCACCTATAGCCCAGGGGCTCAGGGCTACACCTTC.

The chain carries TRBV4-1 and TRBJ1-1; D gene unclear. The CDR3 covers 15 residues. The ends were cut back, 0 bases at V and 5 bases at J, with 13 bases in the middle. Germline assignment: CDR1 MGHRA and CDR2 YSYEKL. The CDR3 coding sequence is TGCGCCAGCAGCCAAGACCGACGAGGGCTTACTGAAGCTTTCTTT. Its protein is CASSQDRRGLTEAFF.

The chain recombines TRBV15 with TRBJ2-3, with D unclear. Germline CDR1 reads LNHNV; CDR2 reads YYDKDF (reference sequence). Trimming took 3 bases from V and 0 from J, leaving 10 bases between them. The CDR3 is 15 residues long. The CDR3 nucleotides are TGTGCCACCAGCAGGACTGCCGCGAGCACAGATACGCAGTATTTT. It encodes CATSRTAASTDTQYF.

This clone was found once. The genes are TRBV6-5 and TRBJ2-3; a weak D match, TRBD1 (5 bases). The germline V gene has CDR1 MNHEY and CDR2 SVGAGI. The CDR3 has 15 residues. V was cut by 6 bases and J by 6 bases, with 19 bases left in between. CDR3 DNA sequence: TGTGCCAGCAGAACAGGCCGCCACCCTGTGGATACGCAGTATTTT. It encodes CASRTGRHPVDTQYF.

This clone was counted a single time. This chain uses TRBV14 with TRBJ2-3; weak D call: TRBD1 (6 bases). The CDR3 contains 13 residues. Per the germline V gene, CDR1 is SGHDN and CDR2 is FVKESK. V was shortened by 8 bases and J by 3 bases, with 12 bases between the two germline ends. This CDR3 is CASAQGRTDTQYF. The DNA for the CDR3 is TGTGCCAGCGCACAGGGACGGACAGATACGCAGTATTTT.

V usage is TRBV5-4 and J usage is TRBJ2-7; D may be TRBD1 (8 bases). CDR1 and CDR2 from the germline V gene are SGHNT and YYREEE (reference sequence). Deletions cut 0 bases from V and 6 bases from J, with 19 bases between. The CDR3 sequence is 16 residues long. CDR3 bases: TGTGCCAGCAGCTTGGGACTACAGGGGGGGAGTGGCGAGCAGTACTTC. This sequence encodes CASSLGLQGGSGEQYF.

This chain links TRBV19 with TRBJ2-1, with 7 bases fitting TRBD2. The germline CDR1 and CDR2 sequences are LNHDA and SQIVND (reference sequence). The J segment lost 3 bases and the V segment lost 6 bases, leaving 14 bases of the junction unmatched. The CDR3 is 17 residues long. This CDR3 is CASSPSGLGLLYNEQFF. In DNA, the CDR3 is TGTGCCAGTAGCCCGTCGGGCCTGGGACTACTCTACAATGAGCAGTTCTTC.

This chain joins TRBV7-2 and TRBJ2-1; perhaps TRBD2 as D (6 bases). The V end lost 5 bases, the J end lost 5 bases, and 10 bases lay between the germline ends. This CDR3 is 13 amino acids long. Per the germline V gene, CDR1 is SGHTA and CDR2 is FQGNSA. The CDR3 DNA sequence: TGTGCCAGCAGCCGGACTAAAAACAATGAGCAGTTCTTC. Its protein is CASSRTKNNEQFF. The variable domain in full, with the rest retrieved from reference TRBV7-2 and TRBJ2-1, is GAGVSQSPSNKVTEKGKDVELRCDPISGHTALYWYRQSLGQGLEFLIYFQGNSAPDKSGLPSDRFSAERTGGSVSTLTIQRTQQEDSAVYLCASSRTKNNEQFFGPGTRLTVL.

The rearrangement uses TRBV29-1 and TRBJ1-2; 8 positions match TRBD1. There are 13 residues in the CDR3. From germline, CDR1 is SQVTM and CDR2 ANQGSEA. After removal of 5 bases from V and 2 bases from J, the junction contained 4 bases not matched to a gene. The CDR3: CSVSGGTNYGYTF. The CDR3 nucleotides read TGCAGCGTTTCAGGGGGCACCAACTATGGCTACACCTTC.

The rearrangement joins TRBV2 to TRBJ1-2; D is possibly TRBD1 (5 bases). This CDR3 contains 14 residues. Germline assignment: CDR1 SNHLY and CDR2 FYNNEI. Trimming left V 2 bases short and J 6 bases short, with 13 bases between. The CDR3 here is CASSEQGRGNGYTF. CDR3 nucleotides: TGTGCCAGCAGTGAACAGGGAAGGGGAAATGGCTACACCTTC.

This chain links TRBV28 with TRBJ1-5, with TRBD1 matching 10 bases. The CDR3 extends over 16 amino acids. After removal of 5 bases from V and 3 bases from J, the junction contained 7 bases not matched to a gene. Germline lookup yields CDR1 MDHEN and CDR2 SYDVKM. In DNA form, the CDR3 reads TGTGCCAGCAGTCTCCGGGACAGGGGAGACAATCAGCCCCAGCATTTT. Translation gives CASSLRDRGDNQPQHF.